This T cell receptor (beta chain) derives from a study of blood T cell repertoires in COVID-19. Study information: The analysed material was cDNA or gDNA that came from T cells, B-cell-depleted T cells, or PBMCs.

Original processing methods: Nucleated cell number was recorded as an estimate derived from reference gene primer amplification. Sequencing was performed with immunoSEQ multiplex PCR; in TCRdb, only in-frame clones are kept and a portion is missing. D and trimming were read from the DNA, whereas the V and J calls and clone size are those reported in that table. The sample has 350,000 to 450,000 clones, approximately 86% seen once. The CDR3 runs to 14 residues. With 6 bases removed from V and 2 bases from J, the gap between germline ends came to 12 bases. Germline V gives CDR1 SNHLY, CDR2 FYNNEI. The Seattle site enrolled patients during active infection and followed them longitudinally.

The clonotype comes from a woman in her sixties or seventies with COVID-19, enrolled during active disease. The source material was peripheral blood. This rearrangement joins TRBV2 to TRBJ2-3, with a tentative D call TRBD2 (6 bases). CDR3 in DNA: TGTGCCAGCAGGGAACGACTAGTCACAGATACGCAGTATTTT. The encoded protein is CASRERLVTDTQYF.